The clone carrying this TCR beta chain came up many times. This specimen comes from a study of T cells in Graves' hyperthyroidism and ophthalmopathy. Template material for amplifying TCR beta CDR3 regions consisted of RNA transcripts. A set of HTBI primers served as the primers for a first-round RT-PCR of the TCR CDR3. TCRdb redid the calling of the multiplex PCR reads with MiXCR, one entry per CDR3 protein. The table records approximately 350,000 distinct CDR3 sequences, about 15% of them present only once. The clonotype was recovered from an older woman with Graves' ophthalmopathy. Sequencing used blood.

DNA of the CDR3: TGCGCCAGCAGCCAAGCCCGGACAGGGTCCTACGAGCAGTACTTC. Residues: CASSQARTGSYEQYF. The chain links TRBV4-1 to TRBJ2-7, with 8 bases identical to TRBD1. In germline, CDR1 is MGHRA, CDR2 YSYEKL. The CDR3 consists of 15 residues. The V gene end was trimmed by 1 base and the J gene end by 1 base; junction bases not matched to a gene: 3.